A single sample gave rise to the 27 T cell receptor beta chains below, sequenced in a study of blood T cell repertoires in COVID-19. TCRdb's table, derived via immunoSEQ multiplex PCR, lists solely in-frame clones and lacks some. The table has 140,000 or so clones, roughly 80% seen once; the top ten hold about 8%. Sequencing was carried out using peripheral blood. These receptors originate from a human donor in a cohort sampled during active COVID-19.

DNA for the CDR3: TGTGCCAGCAGTTACCATGCGGTTAGCGGCTACACCTTC. This sequence encodes CASSYHAVSGYTF. The V and J genes are TRBV6-5 and TRBJ1-2; D is unclear. The CDR3 sequence is 13 residues long. V lost 2 bases, J lost 8 bases, and 12 bases lay in between. Germline CDR1 MNHEY, CDR2 SVGAGI.

This chain links TRBV20-1 with TRBJ1-6; D is unclear. Germline CDR1 and CDR2: DFQATT and SNEGSKA (reference sequence). With 6 bases removed from V and 10 bases from J, the gap between germline ends came to 10 bases. The CDR3 runs 11 residues. CDR3 in amino acids: CSATRGSPLHF. In DNA form, the CDR3 reads TGCAGTGCCACTCGAGGGTCACCCCTCCACTTT.

This clone was seen a single time. The chain joins TRBV19 to TRBJ2-4; D is undetermined. CDR1 is LNHDA and CDR2 is SQIVND in the germline V gene (reference sequence). Trimming stripped 1 base from V and 1 base from J, with 17 bases between. The CDR3 runs 18 residues. CDR3 amino acids: CASSIVRPGLTAKNIQYF. The CDR3 region has the DNA TGTGCCAGTAGTATAGTGAGGCCTGGGTTGACGGCCAAAAACATTCAGTACTTC. Full variable domain (rest looked up from reference TRBV19 and TRBJ2-4): DGGITQSPKYLFRKEGQNVTLSCEQNLNHDAMYWYRQDPGQGLRLIYYSQIVNDFQKGDIAEGYSVSREKKESFPLTVTSAQKNPTAFYLCASSIVRPGLTAKNIQYFGAGTRLSVL.

The V and J genes are TRBV9 and TRBJ1-3, with 7 bases identical to TRBD1. Germline assignment: CDR1 SGDLS and CDR2 YYNGEE. J gave up 8 bases and V 0 bases, and 8 bases lay outside the gene matches. This CDR3 region has 15 residues. The chain's CDR3 is CASSVGQGRADTIYF. DNA for the CDR3: TGTGCCAGCAGCGTAGGACAGGGAAGGGCAGACACCATATATTTT.

In its sample, this clone was seen once. The chain joins TRBV5-8 to TRBJ2-3; no clear D. This CDR3 comprises 14 residues. Germline loops: CDR1 SGHTS, CDR2 YDEGEE. Deletions cut 0 bases from V and 2 bases from J, with 7 bases between. CDR3 in DNA: TGTGCCAGCAGCTTGGTGTCAGTCACAGATACGCAGTATTTT. This translates into CASSLVSVTDTQYF.

This clone was detected only a few times. The V and J genes are TRBV6-5 and TRBJ1-2; D perhaps matches TRBD1 (5 bases). The CDR3 runs 14 residues. Trimming pared 1 base from V and 4 bases from J, leaving 10 bases between. Germline assignment: CDR1 MNHEY and CDR2 SVGAGI. In DNA form, the CDR3 reads TGTGCCAGCAGTTACTTGGACAACCGCTATGGCTACACCTTC. This gives the protein CASSYLDNRYGYTF.

The chain links TRBV7-2 to TRBJ1-1; 8 nucleotides match TRBD1. The germline gives CDR1 SGHTA, CDR2 FQGNSA. The trim removed 4 bases at V and 12 bases at J, leaving 16 bases unmatched. CDR3 length equals 15 residues. CDR3: CASSSSPSRGLETFF. CDR3 coding DNA: TGTGCCAGCAGCTCTTCCCCCTCCAGGGGGCTGGAAACTTTCTTT.

V gene TRBV27 combines with J gene TRBJ2-7; 10 nucleotides line up with TRBD1. This CDR3 comprises 16 residues. The germline V gene encodes CDR1 MNHEY and CDR2 SMNVEV (reference sequence). V lost 6 bases to trimming and J lost 0 bases; unmatched junction nucleotides: 8. The CDR3 sequence: CASRRTGTGDSYEQYF. The CDR3 nucleotides read TGTGCCAGCAGGCGAACCGGGACAGGGGACTCCTACGAGCAGTACTTC.

This chain connects TRBV19 to TRBJ1-1; D gene unclear. CDR1 and CDR2 (germline): LNHDA, SQIVND (reference sequence). CDR3 size: 14 residues. Trimming took 3 bases from V and 2 from J, leaving 10 bases between them. The CDR3 coding sequence is TGTGCCAGTAGTATCCCGAGGGCCAACACTGAAGCTTTCTTT. Translated: CASSIPRANTEAFF.

V gene TRBV5-1 combines with J gene TRBJ2-3, with a possible D match to TRBD2 (5 bases). Per germline, CDR1 SGHRS and CDR2 YFSETQ. V dropped 0 bases and J dropped 2 bases, with 13 bases sitting between them. This CDR3 contains 16 residues. The CDR3 region is CASSLGYGVITDTQYF. Here the CDR3 DNA reads TGCGCCAGCAGCTTGGGATACGGGGTGATCACAGATACGCAGTATTTT.

The chain combines TRBV5-6 with TRBJ1-1; TRBD1 is a possible D gene (5 bases). The CDR3 contains 14 residues. Trimming took off 2 bases at V and 9 bases at J, with 17 bases between the two ends. Germline V lookup: CDR1 SGHDT, CDR2 YYEEEE. This chain's CDR3 is CASSFSIRDHQAFF. CDR3 in DNA: TGTGCCAGCAGCTTTTCGATCAGGGATCATCAAGCTTTCTTT.

This clone has just a few counts. This chain joins TRBV6-5 and TRBJ1-1; D might be TRBD1 (5 bases). The CDR3 extends over 15 amino acids. Trimming shortened V by 5 bases and J by 4 bases, and 17 bases separated the two germline ends. The germline V gene has CDR1 MNHEY and CDR2 SVGAGI. The CDR3 loop reads CASSRTLTVLTEAFF. CDR3 DNA sequence: TGTGCCAGCAGTCGAACCCTGACAGTTCTCACTGAAGCTTTCTTT.

The chain links TRBV5-6 to TRBJ2-2; weak D call: TRBD1 (5 bases). This CDR3 spans 17 amino acids. V gave up 1 base and J gave up 2 bases, with 15 bases separating them. The germline gives CDR1 SGHDT, CDR2 YYEEEE. Here the CDR3 reads CASSLTGFIRNTGELFF. The CDR3 DNA sequence: TGTGCCAGCAGCTTGACAGGTTTTATTCGAAACACCGGGGAGCTGTTTTTT.

This chain uses TRBV24-1 with TRBJ2-5, with D possibly matching TRBD1 (5 bases). Looked up from germline, CDR1 is KGHDR and CDR2 is SFDVKD. The CDR3 sequence is 14 residues long. V was cut by 1 base and J by 3 bases, with 8 bases left in between. CDR3 sequence reads: CATSDLSGKETQYF. The CDR3, as DNA: TGTGCCACCAGTGATTTATCAGGGAAAGAGACCCAGTACTTC.

The chain carries TRBV9 and TRBJ1-5; D is uncertain. Germline CDR1 and CDR2: SGDLS and YYNGEE. CDR3 size: 16 residues. The V end lost 0 bases, the J end lost 3 bases, and 13 bases lay between the germline ends. CDR3: CASSVGASMNNQPQHF. CDR3 in DNA: TGTGCCAGCAGCGTAGGGGCCTCGATGAACAATCAGCCCCAGCATTTT.

This clone was recorded a few times. The chain couples TRBV4-1 to TRBJ1-4, with 7 bases that match TRBD1. The J segment lost 11 bases and the V segment lost 6 bases, leaving 6 bases of the junction unmatched. This CDR3 has 12 residues. The germline gives CDR1 MGHRA, CDR2 YSYEKL. DNA of the CDR3: TGCGCCAGCAGGCAGGGGGTTGGGAAACTGTTTTTT. Residues: CASRQGVGKLFF.

This sequence joins TRBV7-9 and TRBJ2-7; a weak D match, TRBD1 (6 bases). Germline-derived CDR1 and CDR2 are SEHNR and FQNEAQ (reference sequence). Between the trimmed V and J ends, which lost 4 bases and 1 base, there was a span of 17 bases. The CDR3 has 16 residues. CDR3 DNA: TGTGCCAGCAGCTCTGCCCGGGGACACCAATCCTACGAGCAGTACTTC. It specifies CASSSARGHQSYEQYF.

The J gene is TRBJ2-2, the V gene TRBV28; D possibly corresponds to TRBD1 (6 bases). CDR1 is MDHEN, CDR2 SYDVKM, per germline. Trimming shortened V by 6 bases and J by 1 base, and 18 bases separated the two germline ends. CDR3 length equals 17 residues. The CDR3 loop reads CASSYPQYRENTGELFF. CDR3 DNA sequence: TGTGCCAGCAGCTATCCCCAGTACAGGGAGAACACCGGGGAGCTGTTTTTT.

The V call is TRBV7-9, the J call TRBJ2-7, with D possibly being TRBD1 (6 bases). The CDR3 extends over 17 amino acids. Germline V CDR1 and CDR2: SEHNR, FQNEAQ (reference sequence). V lost 5 bases, J lost 4 bases, and 24 bases lay in between. The CDR3 reads CASSLRGTQGREYEQYF. CDR3 DNA sequence: TGTGCCAGCAGCCTTAGGGGGACCCAGGGGAGAGAATACGAGCAGTACTTC.

The chain has TRBV5-1 and TRBJ1-4, with 7 bases aligning to TRBD1. Germline V CDR1 and CDR2: SGHRS, YFSETQ. The CDR3 is 13 amino acids. V lost 3 bases, J lost 8 bases, and 4 bases stayed unmatched. The CDR3 is CASSSTGREKLFF. CDR3 DNA sequence: TGCGCCAGCAGCTCGACAGGGCGGGAAAAACTGTTTTTT.

The chain links TRBV21-1 to TRBJ1-6; the table's D gene call, TRBD1, was not cross checked with the DNA. TRBV21-1 corresponds to a pseudogene. This CDR3 region has 15 residues. The DNA of the CDR3 is TGTGCCAGCAGCAATGGGGACAGGCCCAATTCACCCCTCCACTTT. This codes for CASSNGDRPNSPLHF.

V and J are TRBV3-1 (or the pseudogene TRBV3-2) and TRBJ1-1; D remains ambiguous. With 0 bases removed from V and 7 bases from J, the gap between germline ends came to 12 bases. Germline CDR1 reads LGHDT; CDR2 reads YNNKEL (reference sequence). The CDR3 is made up of 14 amino acids. In DNA form, the CDR3 reads TGTGCCAGCAGCCAAGACAGGCCCGTTGGTGAAGCTTTCTTT. Amino acids: CASSQDRPVGEAFF.

The rearrangement uses TRBV9 and TRBJ1-1; no definite D call. Looked up from germline, CDR1 is SGDLS and CDR2 is YYNGEE. With 0 bases removed from V and 3 bases from J, the gap between germline ends came to 6 bases. There are 13 residues in the CDR3. CDR3 loop: CASSVGADTEAFF. DNA for the CDR3: TGTGCCAGCAGCGTAGGCGCGGACACTGAAGCTTTCTTT.

The chain has TRBV19 and TRBJ2-1; TRBD1 agrees at 10 bases. V lost 6 bases to trimming and J lost 7 bases; unmatched junction nucleotides: 12. This CDR3 comprises 16 residues. The germline V gene has CDR1 LNHDA and CDR2 SQIVND (reference sequence). CDR3 bases: TGTGCCAGTAGACCCCACGGGACAGGGGCCGCAAATGAGCAGTTCTTC. Translated: CASRPHGTGAANEQFF.

The chain uses TRBV2 and TRBJ1-5; D ambiguous. Between the trimmed V and J ends, which lost 7 bases and 1 base, there was a span of 14 bases. The CDR3 is made up of 15 amino acids. Germline V lookup: CDR1 SNHLY, CDR2 FYNNEI. This chain's CDR3 is CASTPLGGSNQPQHF. The CDR3 nucleotides read TGTGCCAGCACCCCTCTGGGAGGGAGCAATCAGCCCCAGCATTTT.

The V gene is TRBV4-1, the J gene TRBJ2-7; 7 bases are a match to TRBD1. In germline, CDR1 is MGHRA, CDR2 YSYEKL. CDR3 length: 15 amino acids. The V segment lost 1 base and the J segment 7 bases; nucleotides outside the gene matches: 10. The CDR3 sequence: CASSQGGKGAVEQYF. The CDR3 nucleotides are TGCGCCAGCAGCCAAGGGGGCAAGGGGGCTGTGGAGCAGTACTTC.

V is TRBV2 and J is TRBJ1-5, with D perhaps matching TRBD1 (6 bases). Germline V gene data show CDR1 as SNHLY and CDR2 as FYNNEI. This CDR3 contains 15 residues. The V and J ends lost 4 bases and 5 bases respectively, with 15 bases between them. The CDR3 DNA sequence: TGTGCCAGCAGTGTGTTTACAGGGCGAGATCAGCCCCAGCATTTT. This translates into CASSVFTGRDQPQHF.